These T cell receptor beta chains were read from a single sample in a study of cytomegalovirus exposure and HLA in healthy donors. The table came from immunoSEQ multiplex PCR; TCRdb's copy has only in-frame clones and leaves some out. The data contain roughly 130,000 clones, about 85% of them singletons. The sample comprised PBMCs. These receptors were collected from a boy aged 5-17 years in good health and CMV-seronegative. CDR3s include the opening cysteine and the closing phenylalanine or tryptophan. The order of the fields is CDR3 protein, CDR3 DNA, D gene, V gene, J gene, clone size. A D gene is named only where the DNA matches it firmly. Some rows mark clone size as missing; the rest say once, few, many or name a class of expanded clone.

CDR3 protein: CASSLTSGSLHEQYF
CDR3 DNA: TGTGCCAGCAGCTTAACTAGCGGGAGTCTCCACGAGCAGTACTTC
D gene: TRBD2
V gene: TRBV7-3
J gene: TRBJ2-7
clone size: -

CDR3 protein: CASRNGQLGYNEQFF
CDR3 DNA: TGTGCCAGCAGGAACGGACAACTTGGATACAATGAGCAGTTCTTC
D gene: -
V gene: TRBV5-8
J gene: TRBJ2-1
clone size: -

CDR3 protein: CASSYGLAGTYSEQYF
CDR3 DNA: TGTGCCAGCAGTTACGGACTAGCGGGGACCTACTCCGAGCAGTACTTC
D gene: TRBD2
V gene: TRBV6-5
J gene: TRBJ2-7
clone size: -

CDR3 protein: CATSREGGGSKRTQYF
CDR3 DNA: TGTGCCACCAGCAGAGAGGGGGGCGGGAGCAAGAGAACCCAGTACTTC
D gene: -
V gene: TRBV15
J gene: TRBJ2-5
clone size: -

CDR3 protein: CASSGPGSGGTGELFF
CDR3 DNA: TGCGCCAGCAGCGGCCCCGGGAGCGGGGGTACCGGGGAGCTGTTTTTT
D gene: TRBD2
V gene: TRBV4-3
J gene: TRBJ2-2
clone size: few

CDR3 protein: CASSTVREETQYF
CDR3 DNA: TGTGCCAGTAGTACAGTGAGGGAAGAGACCCAGTACTTC
D gene: -
V gene: TRBV19
J gene: TRBJ2-5
clone size: -

CDR3 protein: CASSQGGGISTDTQYF
CDR3 DNA: TGCGCCAGCAGCCAGGGGGGAGGGATCAGCACAGATACGCAGTATTTT
D gene: TRBD2
V gene: TRBV4-3
J gene: TRBJ2-3
clone size: once

CDR3 protein: CAWTGRGNTEAFF
CDR3 DNA: TGTGCCTGGACAGGGAGGGGGAACACTGAAGCTTTCTTT
D gene: -
V gene: TRBV30
J gene: TRBJ1-1
clone size: -

CDR3 protein: CASSPGGAYEQYF
CDR3 DNA: TGTGCCAGCAGCCCGGGGGGGGCGTACGAGCAGTACTTC
D gene: TRBD2
V gene: TRBV11-3
J gene: TRBJ2-7
clone size: -

CDR3 protein: CASTTHQGGVQPQHF
CDR3 DNA: TGTGCCAGTACCACCCACCAGGGAGGGGTTCAGCCCCAGCATTTT
D gene: -
V gene: TRBV19
J gene: TRBJ1-5
clone size: -

CDR3 protein: CASSSIRGLGNTIYF
CDR3 DNA: TGTGCCAGCAGCTCAATCAGGGGGCTTGGAAACACCATATATTTT
D gene: TRBD1
V gene: TRBV7-2
J gene: TRBJ1-3
clone size: -

CDR3 protein: CASRGRQANTEAFF
CDR3 DNA: TGTGCCAGCAGGGGAAGACAGGCGAACACTGAAGCTTTCTTT
D gene: -
V gene: TRBV4-2
J gene: TRBJ1-1
clone size: -

CDR3 protein: CASSKEVDRAYLYEQYF
CDR3 DNA: TGCGCCAGCAGCAAAGAGGTAGACAGGGCCTACCTCTACGAGCAGTACTTC
D gene: TRBD1
V gene: TRBV4-1
J gene: TRBJ2-7
clone size: -

CDR3 protein: CASSIDRGDTQYF
CDR3 DNA: TGTGCCAGTAGTATAGATAGGGGAGATACGCAGTATTTT
D gene: -
V gene: TRBV19
J gene: TRBJ2-3
clone size: -

CDR3 protein: CASSPTGLAARETQYF
CDR3 DNA: TGTGCCAGCAGCCCGACCGGGCTAGCGGCTCGAGAGACCCAGTACTTC
D gene: TRBD2
V gene: TRBV7-6
J gene: TRBJ2-5
clone size: -

CDR3 protein: CSVGGMNTEAFF
CDR3 DNA: TGCAGCGTTGGAGGGATGAACACTGAAGCTTTCTTT
D gene: -
V gene: TRBV29-1
J gene: TRBJ1-1
clone size: -

CDR3 protein: CASQTGQGAGNQPQHF
CDR3 DNA: TGTGCCAGCCAGACTGGACAGGGGGCCGGCAATCAGCCCCAGCATTTT
D gene: TRBD1
V gene: TRBV5-6
J gene: TRBJ1-5
clone size: few

CDR3 protein: CASSKDRGLSYEQYF
CDR3 DNA: TGTGCCAGCAGCAAGGACAGGGGGTTGTCCTACGAGCAGTACTTC
D gene: TRBD1
V gene: TRBV5-4
J gene: TRBJ2-7
clone size: -

CDR3 protein: CSVDRDRVGEQYF
CDR3 DNA: TGCAGCGTTGACCGGGACAGGGTGGGTGAGCAGTACTTC
D gene: TRBD1
V gene: TRBV29-1
J gene: TRBJ2-5
clone size: -

CDR3 protein: CASSQEGEGTTYEQYF
CDR3 DNA: TGTGCCAGCAGCCAAGAAGGAGAAGGGACTACCTACGAGCAGTACTTC
D gene: TRBD2
V gene: TRBV4-2
J gene: TRBJ2-7
clone size: -

CDR3 protein: CASSTTSYADTQYF
CDR3 DNA: TGTGCCAGCAGCACCACCAGTTACGCAGATACGCAGTATTTT
D gene: -
V gene: TRBV28
J gene: TRBJ2-3
clone size: -

CDR3 protein: CASSYGRGNLGKLFF
CDR3 DNA: TGTGCCAGCAGTTACGGGAGGGGGAATTTAGGAAAACTGTTTTTT
D gene: -
V gene: TRBV6-5
J gene: TRBJ1-4
clone size: -

CDR3 protein: CASSLEFMTKETQYF
CDR3 DNA: TGCGCCAGCAGCTTGGAGTTTATGACTAAAGAGACCCAGTACTTC
D gene: -
V gene: TRBV5-1
J gene: TRBJ2-5
clone size: -

CDR3 protein: CASEAGIYNQPQHF
CDR3 DNA: TGTGCCAGCGAGGCGGGGATATACAATCAGCCCCAGCATTTT
D gene: -
V gene: TRBV6-1
J gene: TRBJ1-5
clone size: once

CDR3 protein: CASSLGLTPKRSTEAFF
CDR3 DNA: TGTGCCAGCAGCTTAGGTTTGACCCCCAAGCGAAGCACTGAAGCTTTCTTT
D gene: -
V gene: TRBV11-2
J gene: TRBJ1-1
clone size: once

CDR3 protein: CASSLETGNGYTF
CDR3 DNA: TGTGCCAGCAGCTTAGAAACAGGGAACGGCTACACCTTC
D gene: -
V gene: TRBV11-2
J gene: TRBJ1-2
clone size: -

CDR3 protein: CASSYTPVVLYGYTF
CDR3 DNA: TGTGCCAGCAGTTACACCCCTGTTGTCCTATATGGCTACACCTTC
D gene: -
V gene: TRBV6-5
J gene: TRBJ1-2
clone size: -

CDR3 protein: CASSVAASLETQYF
CDR3 DNA: TGTGCCAGCAGCGTAGCGGCTAGCTTGGAGACCCAGTACTTC
D gene: -
V gene: TRBV9
J gene: TRBJ2-5
clone size: -

CDR3 protein: CASSQGGLANEQFF
CDR3 DNA: TGCGCCAGCAGCCAAGGGGGACTAGCGAATGAGCAGTTCTTC
D gene: TRBD2
V gene: TRBV4-3
J gene: TRBJ2-1
clone size: -

CDR3 protein: CASSVDGRANEKLFF
CDR3 DNA: TGTGCCAGCAGCGTAGACGGGAGGGCTAATGAAAAACTGTTTTTT
D gene: -
V gene: TRBV9
J gene: TRBJ1-4
clone size: -

CDR3 protein: CAVHPRQRTGWSMNTEAFF
CDR3 DNA: TGTGCCGTCCACCCTCGGCAAAGGACAGGGTGGAGCATGAACACTGAAGCTTTCTTT
D gene: TRBD1
V gene: TRBV2
J gene: TRBJ1-1
clone size: -

CDR3 protein: CASSETAPLQGEQFF
CDR3 DNA: TGTGCCAGCAGTGAAACAGCACCGCTACAGGGAGAGCAGTTCTTC
D gene: -
V gene: TRBV27
J gene: TRBJ2-1
clone size: -

CDR3 protein: CASSLDGGRGGYTF
CDR3 DNA: TGTGCCAGCAGTCTAGACGGGGGGAGAGGTGGCTACACCTTC
D gene: -
V gene: TRBV11-2
J gene: TRBJ1-2
clone size: -

CDR3 protein: CASSRGEQRLSNTEAFF
CDR3 DNA: TGTGCCAGCAGCCGCGGGGAGCAACGATTATCGAACACTGAAGCTTTCTTT
D gene: -
V gene: TRBV5-6
J gene: TRBJ1-1
clone size: -

CDR3 protein: CASSYDTGGSGEQFF
CDR3 DNA: TGTGCCAGCAGTTACGACACGGGAGGTTCGGGTGAGCAGTTCTTC
D gene: TRBD2
V gene: TRBV6-6
J gene: TRBJ2-1
clone size: once

CDR3 protein: CASKIAGSYNEQFF
CDR3 DNA: TGTGCCAGCAAAATTGCGGGGTCCTACAATGAGCAGTTCTTC
D gene: -
V gene: TRBV6-1
J gene: TRBJ2-1
clone size: few

CDR3 protein: CASSIERGLMNLF
CDR3 DNA: TGTGCCAGTAGTATAGAAAGGGGCCTCATGAATCTCTTT
D gene: -
V gene: TRBV19
J gene: TRBJ1-1
clone size: -

CDR3 protein: CASSLANSGNYGYTF
CDR3 DNA: TGTGCCAGCAGCTTAGCGAACAGCGGGAACTATGGCTACACCTTC
D gene: -
V gene: TRBV7-9
J gene: TRBJ1-2
clone size: -

CDR3 protein: CSVRMSYNEQFF
CDR3 DNA: TGCAGCGTGCGGATGTCCTACAATGAGCAGTTCTTC
D gene: -
V gene: TRBV29-1
J gene: TRBJ2-1
clone size: -

CDR3 protein: CASSAVTGSASSYNEQFF
CDR3 DNA: TGTGCCAGCAGCGCCGTTACGGGTAGCGCAAGCTCCTACAATGAGCAGTTCTTC
D gene: -
V gene: TRBV9
J gene: TRBJ2-1
clone size: -

CDR3 protein: CASSRQGGFVFADTQYF
CDR3 DNA: TGTGCCAGCAGTCGGCAGGGGGGATTCGTTTTCGCAGATACGCAGTATTTT
D gene: -
V gene: TRBV27
J gene: TRBJ2-3
clone size: few

CDR3 protein: CASSAGTGTYEQYF
CDR3 DNA: TGTGCCAGTAGTGCCGGGACAGGGACCTACGAGCAGTACTTC
D gene: TRBD1
V gene: TRBV19
J gene: TRBJ2-7
clone size: -

CDR3 protein: CASSPRQEVFYGYTF
CDR3 DNA: TGCGCCAGCAGCCCCCGACAGGAGGTTTTCTATGGCTACACCTTC
D gene: -
V gene: TRBV4-1
J gene: TRBJ1-2
clone size: -

CDR3 protein: CASSPSTGTVTTNEKLFF
CDR3 DNA: TGTGCCAGCAGTCCCTCGACAGGAACCGTAACAACTAATGAAAAACTGTTTTTT
D gene: -
V gene: TRBV27
J gene: TRBJ1-4
clone size: -

CDR3 protein: CASSALGQVRDEQYF
CDR3 DNA: TGTGCCAGCAGTGCTCTTGGGCAGGTGAGGGACGAGCAGTACTTC
D gene: -
V gene: TRBV6-1
J gene: TRBJ2-7
clone size: -

CDR3 protein: CASSSAGGADTQYF
CDR3 DNA: TGTGCCAGCAGCTCCGCAGGGGGCGCAGATACGCAGTATTTT
D gene: TRBD1
V gene: TRBV7-7
J gene: TRBJ2-3
clone size: once

CDR3 protein: CASSPSDSSYEQYF
CDR3 DNA: TGTGCCAGCAGCCCATCGGACAGCTCCTACGAGCAGTACTTC
D gene: -
V gene: TRBV4-2
J gene: TRBJ2-7
clone size: -

CDR3 protein: CASSRPGQVNEKLFF
CDR3 DNA: TGTGCCAGCAGCAGACCGGGACAAGTTAATGAAAAACTGTTTTTT
D gene: -
V gene: TRBV21-1
J gene: TRBJ1-4
clone size: -

CDR3 protein: CASSSGQGRQPQHF
CDR3 DNA: TGTGCCAGCAGCTCAGGACAGGGGCGACAGCCCCAGCATTTT
D gene: TRBD1
V gene: TRBV7-2
J gene: TRBJ1-5
clone size: once

CDR3 protein: CASTTGDTEAFF
CDR3 DNA: TGTGCCAGCACAACGGGGGACACTGAAGCTTTCTTT
D gene: -
V gene: TRBV5-8
J gene: TRBJ1-1
clone size: -

CDR3 protein: CASSLLQANTEAFF
CDR3 DNA: TGTGCCAGCAGTTTACTTCAGGCGAACACTGAAGCTTTCTTT
D gene: -
V gene: TRBV27
J gene: TRBJ1-1
clone size: -

CDR3 protein: CASSPDSRMLSEAFF
CDR3 DNA: TGTGCCAGCTCACCGGACTCAAGGATGCTCTCCGAAGCTTTCTTT
D gene: -
V gene: TRBV18
J gene: TRBJ1-1
clone size: -

CDR3 protein: CAYRGLNTEAFF
CDR3 DNA: TGTGCCTACAGGGGGCTGAACACTGAAGCTTTCTTT
D gene: TRBD1
V gene: TRBV10-3
J gene: TRBJ1-1
clone size: few